This TCR beta chain came from a study of T cell responses to AZD1222 COVID-19 vaccine. General observations from the study: The repertoires were collected only after the peak T cell response.

Germline loops: CDR1 MGHDK, CDR2 SYGVNS. V dropped 6 bases and J dropped 6 bases, with 14 bases sitting between them. The CDR3 loop spans 13 amino acids. On this clone itself: Its matching antigen is unknown.

Assay: immunoSEQ multiplex PCR; the TCRdb copy retains only in-frame clones and omits some. Among roughly 160,000 clones, 70% to 90% were seen once, and the ten largest hold 0.85% to 1.1%. J is TRBJ1-1 and V is TRBV25-1; D is possibly TRBD1 (5 bases). The clonotype was recovered from an adult who received the AZD1222 COVID-19 vaccine. The source material was peripheral blood, sampled 28 days after the second AZD1222 dose. This CDR3 is CASRGPGAAEAFF. The CDR3 nucleotides are TGTGCCAGCAGGGGCCCCGGGGCTGCTGAAGCTTTCTTT. Looking up the rest from reference TRBV25-1 and TRBJ1-1 gives the full variable domain: EADIYQTPRYLVIGTGKKITLECSQTMGHDKMYWYQQDPGMELHLIHYSYGVNSTEKGDLSSESTVSRIRTEHFPLTLESARPSHTSQYLCASRGPGAAEAFFGQGTRLTVV.